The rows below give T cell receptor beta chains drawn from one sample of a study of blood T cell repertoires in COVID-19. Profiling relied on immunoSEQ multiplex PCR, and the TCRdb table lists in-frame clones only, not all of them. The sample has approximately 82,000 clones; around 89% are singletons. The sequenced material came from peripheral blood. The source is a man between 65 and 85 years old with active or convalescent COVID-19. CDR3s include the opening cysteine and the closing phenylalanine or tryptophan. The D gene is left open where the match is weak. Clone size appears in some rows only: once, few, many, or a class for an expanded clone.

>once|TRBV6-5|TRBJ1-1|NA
TGTGCCAGCAGTTACAACCAGGGATCCCGCACTGAAGCTTTCTTT
CASSYNQGSRTEAFF
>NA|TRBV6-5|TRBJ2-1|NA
TGTGCCAGCAGTTTGAGAGATGAGCAGTTCTTC
CASSLRDEQFF
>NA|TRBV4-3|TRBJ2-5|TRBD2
TGCGCCAGCTCATACGGGACTAGCGGGATAGAGACCCAGTACTTC
CASSYGTSGIETQYF
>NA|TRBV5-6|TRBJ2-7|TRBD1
TGTGCCAGCAGCAAAGGACAGGGGAACGCCCTCGAGCAGTACTTC
CASSKGQGNALEQYF
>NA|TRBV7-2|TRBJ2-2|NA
TGTGCCAGCAGCTTAATGGCTAGCAGAAACACCGGGGAGCTGTTTTTT
CASSLMASRNTGELFF
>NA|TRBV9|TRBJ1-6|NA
TGTGCCAGCAGCGTAGGACGGGTAAATTCACCCCTCCACTTT
CASSVGRVNSPLHF
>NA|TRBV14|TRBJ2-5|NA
TGTGCCAGCAGCTTAAGGGGTGGACGCCCCAGGGAGACCCAGTACTTC
CASSLRGGRPRETQYF
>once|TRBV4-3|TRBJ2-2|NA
TGCGCCAGCAGCCAAGATATCAGGGCCGAGAACACCGGGGAGCTGTTTTTT
CASSQDIRAENTGELFF
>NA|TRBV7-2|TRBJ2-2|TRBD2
TGTGCCAGCACCATCCTCGGGAGGAGCGGGAGACCCCCCGGGGAGCTGTTTTTT
CASTILGRSGRPPGELFF
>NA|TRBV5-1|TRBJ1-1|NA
TGCGCCAGCAGCCGCGGAGACTTACCGCTAACTGAAGCTTTCTTT
CASSRGDLPLTEAFF
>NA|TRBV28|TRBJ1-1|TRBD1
TGTGCCAGCAGCTCCTACAGGGGGGACACTGAAGCTTTCTTT
CASSSYRGDTEAFF
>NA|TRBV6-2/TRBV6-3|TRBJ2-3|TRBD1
TGTGCCAGCAGTTACCCTGGACAGGGAAGCACAGATACGCAGTATTTT
CASSYPGQGSTDTQYF
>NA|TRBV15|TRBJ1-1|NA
TGTGCCACCAGGGCTAAACCGGGGAGAAGGACTGAAGCTTTCTTT
CATRAKPGRRTEAFF
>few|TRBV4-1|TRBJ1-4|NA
TGCGCCAGCAGCCAAGATAACAACAGGTGGAATGAAAAACTGTTTTTT
CASSQDNNRWNEKLFF
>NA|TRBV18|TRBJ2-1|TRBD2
TGTGCCAGCTCACTAGACGGCGGACTAGCATCCTACAATGAGCAGTTCTTC
CASSLDGGLASYNEQFF
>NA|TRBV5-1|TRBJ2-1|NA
TGCGCCAGCAGGGCTAGCTCCTACAATGAGCAGTTCTTC
CASRASSYNEQFF
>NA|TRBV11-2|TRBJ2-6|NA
TGTGCCAGCAGCTCTCCTGGGGCCAACGTCCTGACTTTC
CASSSPGANVLTF
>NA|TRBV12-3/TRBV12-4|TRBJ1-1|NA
TGTGCCAGCAGTCGTCTTATAACTGAAGCTTTCTTT
CASSRLITEAFF
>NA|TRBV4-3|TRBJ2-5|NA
TGCGCCAGCAGCTATGGGTTGGGCGGGGAGACCCAGTACTTC
CASSYGLGGETQYF
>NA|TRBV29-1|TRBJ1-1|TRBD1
TGCAGCGTTGCCTTCCGGGGACAGGACTTTTCTGGCACTGAAGCTTTCTTT
CSVAFRGQDFSGTEAFF
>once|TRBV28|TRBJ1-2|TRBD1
TGTGCCAGCAGTTTTGGGGCAGGGGGATATGGCTACACCTTC
CASSFGAGGYGYTF
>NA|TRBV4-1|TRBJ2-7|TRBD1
TGCGCCAGCAGCCCTGGACAGGGACCTGCGATAGAGCAGTACTTC
CASSPGQGPAIEQYF
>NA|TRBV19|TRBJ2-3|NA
TGTGCCAGTAGGCCCCGGGGTGCAGATACGCAGTATTTT
CASRPRGADTQYF
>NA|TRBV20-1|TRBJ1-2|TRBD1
TGCAGTGCTAGTGGGACAGGCCGCTATGGCTACACCTTC
CSASGTGRYGYTF
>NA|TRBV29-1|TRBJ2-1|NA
TGCAGCGTTGATGTGGCGGTCGGCAATGAGCAGTTCTTC
CSVDVAVGNEQFF